Following are 30 T cell receptor beta chains from one sample sequenced in a study of identical twins. TCRdb passed the 5' RACE reads through MiXCR, listing each CDR3 protein once. Altogether around 450,000 distinct CDR3 sequences are present, 13% to 15% being singletons, with the ten largest covering 0.52%. The sample was also linked to a second study, of yellow fever vaccine responses in identical twins.

The sample taken for sequencing was CD4+ T cells sorted from blood. The source of these receptors is a woman aged 18-29 years in good health.

The rearrangement uses TRBV2 and TRBJ2-3, with a possible D match to TRBD2 (6 bases). The CDR3 length is 15 residues. V lost 6 bases to trimming and J lost 2 bases, with 15 bases between them. CDR1 SNHLY and CDR2 FYNNEI come from the germline V gene. The CDR3: CASSDGGLDTDTQYF. CDR3 DNA sequence: TGTGCCAGCAGCGACGGAGGGCTTGACACAGATACGCAGTATTTT. Variable domain in full (rest from reference TRBV2 and TRBJ2-3): EPEVTQTPSHQVTQMGQEVILRCVPISNHLYFYWYRQILGQKVEFLVSFYNNEISEKSEIFDDQFSVERPDGSNFTLKIRSTKLEDSAMYFCASSDGGLDTDTQYFGPGTRLTVL.

V and J are TRBV12-3 or TRBV12-4 and TRBJ2-5; 7 nucleotides align to TRBD2. The CDR3 runs to 14 residues. The ends lost 5 bases at V and 7 bases at J; junction bases unmatched: 10. CDR3 region: CASSPDGGVGTQYF. In nucleotides, the CDR3 is TGTGCCAGCAGTCCTGATGGGGGGGTGGGGACCCAGTACTTC.

The chain couples TRBV11-2 to TRBJ2-5; the match to TRBD2 covers 8 bases. The ends lost 2 bases at V and 2 bases at J; junction bases unmatched: 13. Germline V gene lookup returns CDR1 SGHAT and CDR2 FQNNGV. The CDR3 has 18 amino acids. Here the CDR3 reads CASSLSQGSGAKQETQYF. CDR3 coding DNA: TGTGCCAGCAGCTTATCCCAAGGTAGCGGGGCGAAACAAGAGACCCAGTACTTC.

This clonotype was seen ten or more times. The genes are TRBV11-2 and TRBJ2-5, with 13 bases lining up with TRBD2. The CDR3 sequence is 15 residues long. The trim removed 1 base at V and 4 bases at J, leaving 0 bases unmatched. Germline V gene data show CDR1 as SGHAT and CDR2 as FQNNGV. Here the CDR3 DNA reads TGTGCCAGCAGCTTAGGACTAGCGGGGGGAGAGACCCAGTACTTC. This gives the protein CASSLGLAGGETQYF.

V gene TRBV6-1 combines with J gene TRBJ2-1, with 16 nucleotides matching TRBD2. CDR1 MNHNS and CDR2 SASEGT come from the germline V gene. This CDR3 has 18 amino acids. V gave up 5 bases and J gave up 5 bases; unmatched junction bases: 9. CDR3: CASSRSGTSGGADNEQFF. In DNA form, the CDR3 reads TGTGCCAGCAGTCGTTCCGGGACTAGCGGGGGGGCCGACAATGAGCAGTTCTTC.

This clonotype was observed at least ten times. The gene calls are TRBV12-3 or TRBV12-4 and TRBJ2-7; TRBD1 matches at 9 bases. CDR3 length: 13 amino acids. Germline trimming cut 3 bases from V and 7 bases from J; bases unmatched to any gene: 4. Here the CDR3 reads CASSLGQGMEQYF. The CDR3 nucleotides read TGTGCCAGCAGTTTGGGACAGGGTATGGAGCAGTACTTC.

The chain employs TRBV6-2 or TRBV6-3 and TRBJ2-7; D gene ambiguous. The V gene's germline CDR1 is MNHEY and CDR2 SVGEGT. The CDR3 has 12 amino acids. Trimming cost V 6 bases and J 2 bases, with 8 bases left between them. The CDR3 region has the DNA TGTGCCAGCAGAGAGCTCGCCTACGAGCAGTACTTC. This gives the protein CASRELAYEQYF.

The chain uses TRBV7-9 and TRBJ1-2; the D is unclear. Germline V lookup: CDR1 SEHNR, CDR2 FQNEAQ (reference sequence). V was trimmed by 5 bases and J by 11 bases, leaving 12 bases between them. This CDR3 region has 11 residues. CDR3 nucleotide sequence: TGTGCCAGCAGCATGTCCGGGCCATACACCTTC. This encodes CASSMSGPYTF.

This clonotype was recorded at least ten times. This chain connects TRBV28 to TRBJ2-1, with 11 positions matching TRBD2. The CDR3 length is 16 residues. Trimming removed 6 bases from V and 7 bases from J; junction bases left unmatched: 11. Germline CDR1 reads MDHEN; CDR2 reads SYDVKM. The CDR3 region has the DNA TGTGCCAGCAGCCCCGGAATTAGCGGGAGGGTAAATGAGCAGTTCTTC. As protein: CASSPGISGRVNEQFF.

This clonotype was observed a few times. The chain uses TRBV5-1 and TRBJ2-3; D gene uncertain. Germline V gene sequence: CDR1 SGHRS, CDR2 YFSETQ. Deletions cut 2 bases from V and 3 bases from J, with 4 bases between. There are 12 residues in the CDR3. The CDR3: CASSFPTDTQYF. Here the CDR3 DNA reads TGCGCCAGCAGCTTTCCGACAGATACGCAGTATTTT.

The chain couples TRBV9 to TRBJ1-5; D is uncertain. The V gene's germline CDR1 is SGDLS and CDR2 YYNGEE. The ends were cut back, 0 bases at V and 5 bases at J, with 6 bases in the middle. The CDR3 extends over 13 amino acids. CDR3 nucleotide sequence: TGTGCCAGCAGCGTAGACATGTATCAGCCCCAGCATTTT. It codes for CASSVDMYQPQHF.

V is TRBV28 and J is TRBJ2-1, with TRBD1 matching over 8 bases. The CDR3 sequence is 14 residues long. V gave up 6 bases and J gave up 5 bases; unmatched junction bases: 6. Germline V gene sequence: CDR1 MDHEN, CDR2 SYDVKM. The CDR3 is CASSWTGQNNEQFF. As DNA, the CDR3 is TGTGCCAGCAGCTGGACAGGGCAGAACAATGAGCAGTTCTTC. The complete variable domain, with remaining parts taken from reference TRBV28 and TRBJ2-1, reads DVKVTQSSRYLVKRTGEKVFLECVQDMDHENMFWYRQDPGLGLRLIYFSYDVKMKEKGDIPEGYSVSREKKERFSLILESASTNQTSMYLCASSWTGQNNEQFFGPGTRLTVL.

This clonotype has only a few counts. The chain combines TRBV7-9 with TRBJ1-4, with D tentatively TRBD1 (6 bases). Trimming stripped 11 bases from V and 4 bases from J, with 11 bases between. The CDR3 sequence is 12 residues long. The germline V gene has CDR1 SEHNR and CDR2 FQNEAQ (reference sequence). The CDR3 is CAQGGDNEKLFF. CDR3 nucleotide sequence: TGTGCCCAAGGGGGGGATAATGAAAAACTGTTTTTT.

The chain is built from TRBV2 and TRBJ2-2; D may be TRBD1 or TRBD2 (5 bases each). The CDR3 sequence is 15 residues long. Deletions cut 7 bases from V and 1 base from J, with 13 bases between. Germline-derived CDR1 and CDR2 are SNHLY and FYNNEI. CDR3 in amino acids: CASTGPALNTGELFF. In DNA form, the CDR3 reads TGTGCCAGCACGGGACCAGCGCTGAACACCGGGGAGCTGTTTTTT.

This clonotype showed up many times. The V and J genes are TRBV6-5 and TRBJ1-5; no definite D call. The V end lost 0 bases, the J end lost 7 bases, and 10 bases lay between the germline ends. Per the germline V gene, CDR1 is MNHEY and CDR2 is SVGAGI. The CDR3 runs to 14 residues. The DNA for the CDR3 is TGTGCCAGCAGTTACTCGCTCGGTAACCAGCCCCAGCATTTT. Amino acid sequence: CASSYSLGNQPQHF.

A single count supports this clonotype. The rearrangement uses TRBV3-1 and TRBJ2-1, with TRBD2 identical over 10 bases. Trimming at V came to 7 bases and at J to 6 bases, leaving 6 bases not matched to a gene. Germline CDR1 is LGHDT and CDR2 is YNNKEL (reference sequence). The CDR3 totals 14 residues. In nucleotides, the CDR3 is TGTGCCAGCACTGCTAGCGGGAGTTTCAATGAGCAGTTCTTC. It specifies CASTASGSFNEQFF.

This clonotype was seen a handful of times. This chain links TRBV20-1 with TRBJ2-1; no clear D gene. Germline lookup yields CDR1 DFQATT and CDR2 SNEGSKA (reference sequence). The length of the CDR3 is 14 residues. V was pared by 4 bases and J by 4 bases, with 14 bases between. CDR3 sequence reads: CSATLPIGYNEQFF. CDR3 DNA: TGCAGTGCTACCCTGCCCATAGGGTACAATGAGCAGTTCTTC.

In its sample, this clonotype was seen a few times. The genes are TRBV5-1 and TRBJ2-7; D might be TRBD1 (6 bases). CDR3 size: 14 residues. In germline, CDR1 is SGHRS, CDR2 YFSETQ. Trimming took off 2 bases at V and 3 bases at J, with 12 bases between the two ends. The CDR3 nucleotides read TGCGCCAGCAGCTTACGGACAGAAAGCTACGAGCAGTACTTC. Amino acids: CASSLRTESYEQYF.

CDR3 amino acids: CSVGGLTNDNEQFF. CDR3 coding DNA: TGCAGCGTTGGGGGGCTCACTAACGACAATGAGCAGTTCTTC. The genes are TRBV29-1 and TRBJ2-1; tentative D call: TRBD1 (6 bases). V was trimmed by 4 bases and J by 5 bases, leaving 15 bases between them. CDR3 length equals 14 residues. Germline V gene lookup returns CDR1 SQVTM and CDR2 ANQGSEA.

This chain links TRBV15 with TRBJ1-2; 7 bases are a match to TRBD1. The trim removed 7 bases at V and 3 bases at J, leaving 11 bases unmatched. CDR3 length: 15 residues. Germline V gene data show CDR1 as LNHNV and CDR2 as YYDKDF (reference sequence). The CDR3 loop reads CATTLDRESYYGYTF. As DNA, the CDR3 is TGTGCCACCACCCTAGACAGGGAGTCTTACTATGGCTACACCTTC.

This clonotype has a handful of counts. V gene TRBV5-1 combines with J gene TRBJ2-3, with TRBD1 matching 10 bases. V dropped 1 base and J dropped 1; count of bases not matched to a gene: 3. Per germline, CDR1 SGHRS and CDR2 YFSETQ. The CDR3 spans 16 residues. In nucleotides, the CDR3 is TGCGCCAGCAGCTTGTGGGGGACAGGGGGCACAGATACGCAGTATTTT. Translation: CASSLWGTGGTDTQYF.

About this clonotype: One end of the junction is discordant with germline, which a read error may explain. The rearrangement uses TRBV4-3 and TRBJ2-7; TRBD2 agrees at 10 bases. The length of the CDR3 is 17 residues. The germline CDR1 and CDR2 sequences are LGHNA and YSLEER. The CDR3 reads CASTQVLASGSSYEQYF. The CDR3 nucleotides are TGCGCCAGCACCCAAGTATTGGCTAGCGGGAGCTCCTACGAGCAGTACTTC.

The chain uses TRBV10-3 and TRBJ1-5, with D possibly TRBD1 on 6 matching bases. Germline V CDR1 and CDR2: ENHRY, SYGVKD. The length of the CDR3 is 15 residues. V was clipped by 0 bases and J by 2 bases, with 8 bases between them. Written as DNA, the CDR3 is TGTGCCATCAGTGAGTCCAGGGGTGGCAATCAGCCCCAGCATTTT. Translated, it gives CAISESRGGNQPQHF.

J is TRBJ2-4 and V is TRBV24-1, with D possibly TRBD1 on 6 matching bases. Germline CDR1 and CDR2: KGHDR and SFDVKD. Between the trimmed V and J ends, which lost 3 bases and 0 bases, there was a span of 14 bases. The CDR3 totals 17 residues. Here the CDR3 DNA reads TGTGCCACCAGTGATCGACCGGGACAATTAGCCAAAAACATTCAGTACTTC. As protein: CATSDRPGQLAKNIQYF.

This rearrangement joins TRBV2 to TRBJ2-1, with D perhaps TRBD2 (6 bases). The ends were cut back, 8 bases at V and 1 base at J, with 12 bases in the middle. The germline CDR1 and CDR2 sequences are SNHLY and FYNNEI. CDR3 length: 14 amino acids. CDR3 in amino acids: CASVRDSSYNEQFF. The CDR3 DNA reads TGTGCCAGCGTCCGGGACTCGTCCTACAATGAGCAGTTCTTC. Full variable domain (missing parts from reference TRBV2 and TRBJ2-1): EPEVTQTPSHQVTQMGQEVILRCVPISNHLYFYWYRQILGQKVEFLVSFYNNEISEKSEIFDDQFSVERPDGSNFTLKIRSTKLEDSAMYFCASVRDSSYNEQFFGPGTRLTVL.

This clonotype came up a few times. V and J are TRBV20-1 and TRBJ2-5; TRBD2 matches at 8 bases. V was pared by 3 bases and J by 2 bases, with 8 bases of the junction left unmatched. Germline CDR1 and CDR2: DFQATT and SNEGSKA (reference sequence). The CDR3 contains 15 residues. The CDR3 loop reads CSASLLAGVQETQYF. The DNA for the CDR3 is TGCAGTGCTAGTCTTCTAGCGGGCGTACAAGAGACCCAGTACTTC.

This rearrangement joins TRBV7-9 to TRBJ2-5, with D perhaps matching TRBD2 (7 bases). This CDR3 is built from 14 residues. V lost 4 bases to trimming and J lost 1 base, with 10 bases between them. The germline CDR1 and CDR2 sequences are SEHNR and FQNEAQ (reference sequence). CDR3 DNA sequence: TGTGCCAGCAGCTCGCGGGGGCCCCAAGAGACCCAGTACTTC. Translation gives CASSSRGPQETQYF.

This clonotype was counted a few times. The CDR3 coding sequence is TGTGCCAGCAGCTTACGTCCCTTCAACAATTTGGGGGGAGAAGAGACCCAGTACTTC. This translates into CASSLRPFNNLGGEETQYF. The chain is built from TRBV11-1 and TRBJ2-5; perhaps TRBD2 as D (6 bases). Trimming left V 2 bases short and J 3 bases short, with 25 bases between. This CDR3 comprises 19 residues. The germline V gene has CDR1 SGHAT and CDR2 FQDESV (reference sequence).

The rearrangement uses TRBV5-5 and TRBJ2-7; 8 positions agree with TRBD1. Germline values: CDR1 SGHKS, CDR2 YYEKEE (reference sequence). This CDR3 is built from 13 residues. V shed 7 bases and J 0 bases; nucleotides not matched to a gene: 3. The CDR3 region has the DNA TGTGCCAGCTTTGGACAGGGCTCCTACGAGCAGTACTTC. It encodes CASFGQGSYEQYF.

The rearrangement uses TRBV4-3 and TRBJ1-1, with 7 bases lining up with TRBD1. V shed 0 bases and J 11 bases; nucleotides not matched to a gene: 9. Germline CDR1 is LGHNA and CDR2 is YSLEER. The CDR3 loop spans 14 amino acids. The CDR3, as DNA: TGCGCCAGCAGCCAAGATCCGGAAGGGGGCTTTGCTTTCTTT. Translated, it gives CASSQDPEGGFAFF.